Below, 25 T cell receptor beta chains from the same sample are listed, as sequenced in a study of yellow fever vaccine responses in identical twins. Using its own MiXCR run on the RT-PCR reads, TCRdb lists one record per CDR3 protein. The repertoire has about 1,400 distinct CDR3 sequences, less than 90% of them found once; the top ten carry roughly 6.5%. Specimen: T cells from blood (PBMCs), unsorted or a sorted subset (not recorded which), collected before or after yellow fever vaccination (not recorded which). The receptors stem from a woman aged 18-30 years who received the yellow fever vaccine.

The chain carries TRBV10-2 and TRBJ1-5; a possible D gene is TRBD1 (6 bases). This CDR3 comprises 14 residues. Germline V gives CDR1 WSHSY, CDR2 SAAADI. Trimming removed 7 bases from V and 3 bases from J, with 13 bases in between. This CDR3 is CASMGRGNNQPQHF. CDR3 DNA: TGCGCCAGCATGGGCAGGGGAAACAATCAGCCCCAGCATTTT.

This clonotype was seen only once. The gene calls are TRBV10-3 and TRBJ2-5; 8 nucleotides align to TRBD2. The germline V gene encodes CDR1 ENHRY and CDR2 SYGVKD. The CDR3 has 15 amino acids. Unmatched junction bases numbered 11, after V lost 6 bases and J lost 5 bases. Here the CDR3 reads CAISDPPGGGETQYF. The DNA for the CDR3 is TGTGCCATCAGCGACCCTCCAGGCGGGGGGGAGACCCAGTACTTC.

The chain has TRBV5-4 and TRBJ2-1, with D perhaps matching TRBD1 or TRBD2 (5 bases each). Trimming left V 0 bases short and J 4 bases short, with 11 bases between. Germline assignment: CDR1 SGHNT and CDR2 YYREEE (reference sequence). This CDR3 is 15 amino acids long. The DNA of the CDR3 is TGTGCCAGCAGCTTGGACGGGACGGAATACAATGAGCAGTTCTTC. Protein: CASSLDGTEYNEQFF.

The chain employs TRBV7-6 and TRBJ2-5; D possibly corresponds to TRBD2 (6 bases). Germline lookup yields CDR1 SGHVS and CDR2 FNYEAQ. The CDR3 runs 14 residues. Trimming shortened V by 4 bases and J by 1 base, and 10 bases separated the two germline ends. The CDR3, as DNA: TGTGCCAGCAGCTGGGTTAGCGGCCAAGAGACCCAGTACTTC. This gives the protein CASSWVSGQETQYF.

The chain uses TRBV4-2 and TRBJ2-3, with 8 bases matching TRBD2. The CDR3 has 16 amino acids. Trimming at V came to 0 bases and at J to 6 bases, leaving 8 bases not matched to a gene. Germline CDR1 and CDR2: LGHNA and YNFKEQ. Here the CDR3 reads CASSQEERGRPDTQYF. The CDR3 nucleotides read TGTGCCAGCAGCCAAGAGGAGCGGGGGCGACCGGATACGCAGTATTTT.

The CDR3: CASSSGQGVGRDEQFF. The DNA of the CDR3 is TGTGCCAGCAGCTCGGGACAGGGAGTAGGGAGGGATGAGCAGTTCTTC. The chain links TRBV11-3 to TRBJ2-1, with 9 positions matching TRBD1. Looked up from germline, CDR1 is SGHNT and CDR2 is YENEEA. With V trimmed by 4 bases and J by 8 bases, 12 bases remained unmatched. The CDR3 is made up of 16 amino acids. Complete variable domain (other parts from reference TRBV11-3 and TRBJ2-1): EAGVVQSPRYKIIEKKQPVAFWCNPISGHNTLYWYLQNLGQGPELLIRYENEEAVDDSQLPKDRFSAERLKGVDSTLKIQPAELGDSAVYLCASSSGQGVGRDEQFFGPGTRLTVL.

The chain has TRBV29-1 and TRBJ2-7; no reliable D call. The CDR3 loop spans 12 amino acids. Trimming cost V 2 bases and J 0 bases, with 5 bases left between them. Germline assignment: CDR1 SQVTM and CDR2 ANQGSEA. The CDR3 here is CSVEISSYEQYF. The CDR3 nucleotides read TGCAGCGTTGAAATTAGCTCCTACGAGCAGTACTTC.

The chain employs TRBV11-2 and TRBJ2-2; D gene uncertain. V dropped 2 bases and J dropped 0 bases, with 10 bases sitting between them. This CDR3 has 16 residues. CDR1 is SGHAT, CDR2 FQNNGV, per germline. The CDR3 reads CASSLRSGSNTGELFF. The CDR3, as DNA: TGTGCCAGCAGCTTAAGATCGGGCTCGAACACCGGGGAGCTGTTTTTT.

This clonotype was counted between two and nine times. The chain has TRBV3-1 and TRBJ1-1; D ambiguous. Germline loops: CDR1 LGHDT, CDR2 YNNKEL (reference sequence). V shed 8 bases and J shed 11 bases, with 21 bases lying between them. This CDR3 comprises 13 residues. The CDR3 here is CASSRSVGQRAFF. The CDR3 DNA is TGTGCCAGCTCAAGGAGTGTAGGCCAACGGGCTTTCTTT.

This chain joins TRBV5-4 and TRBJ2-4, with D unclear. V was trimmed by 1 base and J by 1 base, leaving 6 bases between them. Germline V lookup: CDR1 SGHNT, CDR2 YYREEE (reference sequence). The CDR3 runs 14 residues. The CDR3 spells CASSLNGAKNIQYF. As DNA, the CDR3 is TGTGCCAGCAGCTTGAACGGGGCCAAAAACATTCAGTACTTC.

As to this clonotype: One end of the junction fails to match germline, which may point to a read error. CDR3 in amino acids: CASSPAAGTKNIQYF. The CDR3, as DNA: TGTGCCAGCAGCCCAGCAGCGGGGACCAAAAACATTCAGTACTTC. The chain links TRBV7-1 to TRBJ2-4; 7 nucleotides agree with TRBD2. TRBV7-1 is recorded as an ORF, its role being uncertain. The CDR3 spans 15 residues.

This clonotype was counted only a few times. The chain is built from TRBV5-4 and TRBJ2-1, with TRBD1 matching 7 bases. Germline-derived CDR1 and CDR2 are SGHNT and YYREEE (reference sequence). There are 16 residues in the CDR3. V lost 3 bases to trimming and J lost 4 bases; unmatched junction nucleotides: 10. DNA for the CDR3: TGTGCCAGCAGCTCGGCCGGGACAGAGCCTTACAATGAGCAGTTCTTC. It encodes CASSSAGTEPYNEQFF.

V gene TRBV11-1 combines with J gene TRBJ2-1, with a tentative D call TRBD2 (5 bases). V lost 7 bases, J lost 10 bases, and 17 bases lay in between. Per the germline V gene, CDR1 is SGHAT and CDR2 is FQDESV (reference sequence). The CDR3 spans 13 residues. The CDR3 sequence: CASTIASIGEQFF. The CDR3 coding sequence is TGTGCCAGCACCATAGCGTCGATCGGAGAGCAGTTCTTC.

The chain recombines TRBV7-6 with TRBJ2-1, with 8 bases lining up with TRBD1. The CDR3 runs 16 residues. The V gene's germline CDR1 is SGHVS and CDR2 FNYEAQ. V was pared by 5 bases and J by 0 bases, with 6 bases of the junction left unmatched. The CDR3 reads CASSTTGGSSYNEQFF. As DNA, the CDR3 is TGTGCCAGCAGCACCACAGGGGGGAGCTCCTACAATGAGCAGTTCTTC.

J is TRBJ2-7 and V is TRBV4-1; maybe TRBD2 (5 bases). Trimming took 0 bases from V and 6 from J, leaving 15 bases between them. The CDR3 spans 15 residues. Germline V lookup: CDR1 MGHRA, CDR2 YSYEKL. CDR3 region: CASSQDLGGRSEQYF. CDR3 bases: TGCGCCAGCAGCCAAGATCTCGGAGGCCGGTCCGAGCAGTACTTC.

The J gene is TRBJ2-1, the V gene TRBV7-3; 7 bases are a match to TRBD1. CDR1 and CDR2 from the germline V gene are SGHTA and FQGTGA. The CDR3 consists of 15 residues. V lost 1 base, J lost 5 bases, and 5 bases stayed unmatched. The CDR3 sequence is CASSLRGQRNNEQFF. The DNA of the CDR3 is TGTGCCAGCAGCTTAAGGGGACAGCGTAACAATGAGCAGTTCTTC.

This chain joins TRBV7-6 and TRBJ1-1; TRBD1 matches 9 bases. With 6 bases clipped from V and 4 bases from J, the junction kept 6 bases outside the gene matches. This CDR3 spans 14 amino acids. Germline loops: CDR1 SGHVS, CDR2 FNYEAQ. The CDR3 nucleotides are TGTGCCAGCAGGCGGACAGGGGCGGGCACTGAAGCTTTCTTT. The encoded protein is CASRRTGAGTEAFF.

The rearrangement uses TRBV11-1 and TRBJ2-1; tentatively, D is TRBD1 (6 bases). The ends were cut back, 4 bases at V and 4 bases at J, with 14 bases in the middle. The CDR3 contains 15 residues. Germline-derived CDR1 and CDR2 are SGHAT and FQDESV (reference sequence). The DNA of the CDR3 is TGTGCCAGCAGCTCAGGACAGTCCGATTACAATGAGCAGTTCTTC. It encodes CASSSGQSDYNEQFF.

The chain recombines TRBV24-1 with TRBJ2-7; TRBD1 matches at 8 bases. V gave up 9 bases and J gave up 2 bases; unmatched junction bases: 5. Looked up from germline, CDR1 is KGHDR and CDR2 is SFDVKD. The CDR3 is 13 residues long. The CDR3 coding sequence is TGTGCCACCGGCCAGGGGGCAACCTACGAGCAGTACTTC. Residues: CATGQGATYEQYF.

V and J are TRBV11-3 and TRBJ2-7; D is ambiguous. Germline V CDR1 and CDR2: SGHNT, YENEEA. V was pared by 5 bases and J by 0 bases, with 14 bases between. The CDR3 is made up of 15 amino acids. The CDR3 reads CASSPPWSFSYEQYF. The CDR3 nucleotides are TGTGCCAGCAGCCCTCCATGGTCTTTCTCCTACGAGCAGTACTTC.

This chain connects TRBV28 to TRBJ1-4; no reliable D call. Between the trimmed V and J ends, which lost 5 bases and 14 bases, there was a span of 15 bases. Germline CDR1 and CDR2: MDHEN and SYDVKM. This CDR3 is built from 12 residues. The CDR3 bases are TGTGCCAGCAGTGCCGGACCTACTAGTCTGTTTTTT. Translation gives CASSAGPTSLFF.

The genes are TRBV28 and TRBJ1-5; 9 bases match TRBD1. Looked up from germline, CDR1 is MDHEN and CDR2 is SYDVKM. The CDR3 consists of 15 residues. The V gene end was trimmed by 5 bases and the J gene end by 6 bases; junction bases not matched to a gene: 8. CDR3 sequence: CASSDRDRVRQPQHF. In DNA form, the CDR3 reads TGTGCCAGCAGTGACCGGGACAGGGTTCGTCAGCCCCAGCATTTT. Full variable domain (missing parts from reference TRBV28 and TRBJ1-5): DVKVTQSSRYLVKRTGEKVFLECVQDMDHENMFWYRQDPGLGLRLIYFSYDVKMKEKGDIPEGYSVSREKKERFSLILESASTNQTSMYLCASSDRDRVRQPQHFGDGTRLSIL.

The chain carries TRBV11-3 and TRBJ2-3, with D uncertain. This CDR3 contains 13 residues. The V gene lost 5 bases and the J gene lost 3 bases, with 9 bases spanning the gap. The germline V gene has CDR1 SGHNT and CDR2 YENEEA. CDR3 DNA sequence: TGTGCCAGCAGCCCCCAGTGGACAGATACGCAGTATTTT. This translates into CASSPQWTDTQYF.

The V call is TRBV4-3, the J call TRBJ2-7, with TRBD1 matching 7 bases. V lost 1 base to trimming and J lost 5 bases; unmatched junction nucleotides: 8. This CDR3 region has 15 residues. The V gene's germline CDR1 is LGHNA and CDR2 YSLEER. The CDR3 protein is CASSQANRGRDEQYF. In nucleotides, the CDR3 is TGCGCCAGCAGCCAAGCAAACAGGGGTCGGGACGAGCAGTACTTC.

The V and J genes are TRBV2 and TRBJ1-2; D call uncertain. Trimming removed 0 bases at V and 5 bases at J, with 10 bases between. The CDR3 runs 14 residues. The germline V gene has CDR1 SNHLY and CDR2 FYNNEI. The CDR3: CASSEAGGPYGYTF. In DNA, the CDR3 is TGTGCCAGCAGTGAAGCCGGCGGACCTTATGGCTACACCTTC.